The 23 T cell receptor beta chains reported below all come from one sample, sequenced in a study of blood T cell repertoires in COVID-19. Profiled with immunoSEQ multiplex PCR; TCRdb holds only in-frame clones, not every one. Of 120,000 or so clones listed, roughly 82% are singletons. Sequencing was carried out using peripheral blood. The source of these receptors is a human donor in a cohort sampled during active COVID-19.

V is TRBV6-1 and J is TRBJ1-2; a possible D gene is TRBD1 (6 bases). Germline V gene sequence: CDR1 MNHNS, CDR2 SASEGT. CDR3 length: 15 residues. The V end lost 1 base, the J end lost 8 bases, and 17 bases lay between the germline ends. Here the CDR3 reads CASSEELRGTRGYTF. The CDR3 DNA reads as TGTGCCAGCAGTGAAGAGTTAAGGGGGACTAGAGGCTACACCTTC.

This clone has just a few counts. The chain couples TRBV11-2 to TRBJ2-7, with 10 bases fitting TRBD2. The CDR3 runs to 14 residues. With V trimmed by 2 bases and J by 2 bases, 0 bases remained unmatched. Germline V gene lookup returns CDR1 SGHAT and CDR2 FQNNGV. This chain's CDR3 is CASSLLAGAYEQYF. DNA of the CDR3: TGTGCCAGCAGCTTACTAGCGGGGGCCTACGAGCAGTACTTC.

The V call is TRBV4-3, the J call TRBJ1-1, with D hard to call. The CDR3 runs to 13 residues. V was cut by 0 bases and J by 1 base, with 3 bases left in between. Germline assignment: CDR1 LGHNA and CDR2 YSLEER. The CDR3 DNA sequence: TGCGCCAGCAGCCAAGAACAGAACACTGAAGCTTTCTTT. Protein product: CASSQEQNTEAFF.

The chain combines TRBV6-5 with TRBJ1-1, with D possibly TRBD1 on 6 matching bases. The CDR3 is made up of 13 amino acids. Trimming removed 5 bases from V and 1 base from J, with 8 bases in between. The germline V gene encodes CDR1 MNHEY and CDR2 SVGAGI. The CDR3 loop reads CASSRQENTEAFF. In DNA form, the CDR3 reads TGTGCCAGCAGTCGACAGGAGAACACTGAAGCTTTCTTT.

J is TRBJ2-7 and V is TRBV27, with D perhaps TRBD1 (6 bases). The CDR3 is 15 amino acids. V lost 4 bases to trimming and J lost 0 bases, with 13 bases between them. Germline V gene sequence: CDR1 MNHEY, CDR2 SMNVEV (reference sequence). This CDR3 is CASSSGDRGSYEQYF. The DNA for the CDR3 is TGTGCCAGCAGTTCAGGGGACCGGGGCTCCTACGAGCAGTACTTC.

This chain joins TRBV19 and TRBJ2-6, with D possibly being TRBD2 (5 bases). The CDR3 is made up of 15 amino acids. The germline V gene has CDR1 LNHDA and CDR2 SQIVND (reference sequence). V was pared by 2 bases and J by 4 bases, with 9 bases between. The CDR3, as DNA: TGTGCCAGTAGTATATCGGGGTCAGGGGCCAACGTCCTGACTTTC. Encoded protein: CASSISGSGANVLTF.

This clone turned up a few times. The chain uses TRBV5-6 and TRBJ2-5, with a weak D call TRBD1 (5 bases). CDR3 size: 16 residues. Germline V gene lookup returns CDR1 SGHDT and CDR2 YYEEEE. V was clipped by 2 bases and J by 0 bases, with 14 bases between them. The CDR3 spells CASSFLQGGYQETQYF. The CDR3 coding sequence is TGTGCCAGCAGCTTCTTGCAGGGTGGGTACCAAGAGACCCAGTACTTC. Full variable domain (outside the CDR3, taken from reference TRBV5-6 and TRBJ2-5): DAGVTQSPTHLIKTRGQQVTLRCSPKSGHDTVSWYQQALGQGPQFIFQYYEEEERQRGNFPDRFSGHQFPNYSSELNVNALLLGDSALYLCASSFLQGGYQETQYFGPGTRLLVL.

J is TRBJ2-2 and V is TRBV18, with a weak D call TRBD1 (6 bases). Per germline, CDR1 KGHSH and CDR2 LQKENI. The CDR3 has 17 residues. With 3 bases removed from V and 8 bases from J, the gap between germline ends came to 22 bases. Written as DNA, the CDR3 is TGTGCCAGCTCACCTAACAGCGTTACAGGGTCCCCAGGGGAGCTGTTTTTT. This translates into CASSPNSVTGSPGELFF.

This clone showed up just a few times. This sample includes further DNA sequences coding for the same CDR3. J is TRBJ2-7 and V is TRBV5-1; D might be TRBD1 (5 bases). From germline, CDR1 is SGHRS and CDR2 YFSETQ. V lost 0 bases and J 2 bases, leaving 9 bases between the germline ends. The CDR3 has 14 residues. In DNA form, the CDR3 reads TGCGCCAGCAGCTTGGGCACAGGAACCTACGAGCAGTACTTC. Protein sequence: CASSLGTGTYEQYF.

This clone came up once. CDR3 bases: TGTGCCAGCAGCGTAGCGGGGGGGCTTCTAGATACGCAGTATTTT. Translating it yields CASSVAGGLLDTQYF. The chain links TRBV9 to TRBJ2-3, with 8 bases lining up with TRBD2. Germline values: CDR1 SGDLS, CDR2 YYNGEE. There are 15 residues in the CDR3. V lost 0 bases to trimming and J lost 5 bases; unmatched junction nucleotides: 5. The full variable domain, rest sourced from reference TRBV9 and TRBJ2-3, is DSGVTQTPKHLITATGQRVTLRCSPRSGDLSVYWYQQSLDQGLQFLIQYYNGEERAKGNILERFSAQQFPDLHSELNLSSLELGDSALYFCASSVAGGLLDTQYFGPGTRLTVL.

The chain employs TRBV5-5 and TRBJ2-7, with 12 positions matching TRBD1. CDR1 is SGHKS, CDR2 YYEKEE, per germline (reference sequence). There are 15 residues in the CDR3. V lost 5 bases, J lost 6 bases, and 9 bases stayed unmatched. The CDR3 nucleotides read TGTGCCAGCAGGGGGACAGGGGGCGAATCTCTCGAGCAGTACTTC. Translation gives CASRGTGGESLEQYF.

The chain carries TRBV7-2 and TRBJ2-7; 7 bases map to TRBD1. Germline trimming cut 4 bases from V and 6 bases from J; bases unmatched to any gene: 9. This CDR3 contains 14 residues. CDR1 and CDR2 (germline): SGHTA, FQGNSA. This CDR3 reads CASSSYRGLAEQYF. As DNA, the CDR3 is TGTGCCAGCAGCTCATACAGGGGTTTGGCCGAGCAGTACTTC.

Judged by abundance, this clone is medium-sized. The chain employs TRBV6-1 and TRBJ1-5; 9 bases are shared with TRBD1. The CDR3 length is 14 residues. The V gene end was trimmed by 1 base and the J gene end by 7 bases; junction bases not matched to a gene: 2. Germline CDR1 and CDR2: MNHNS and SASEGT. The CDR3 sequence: CASSEGTGEQPQHF. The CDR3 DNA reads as TGTGCCAGCAGTGAAGGGACAGGGGAGCAGCCCCAGCATTTT.

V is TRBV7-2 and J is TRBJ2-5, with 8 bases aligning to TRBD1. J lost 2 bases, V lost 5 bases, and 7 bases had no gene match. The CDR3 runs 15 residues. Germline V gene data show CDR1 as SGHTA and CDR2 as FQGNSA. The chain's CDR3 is CASSPRQGTQETQYF. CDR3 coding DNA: TGTGCCAGCAGCCCGAGACAGGGGACTCAAGAGACCCAGTACTTC.

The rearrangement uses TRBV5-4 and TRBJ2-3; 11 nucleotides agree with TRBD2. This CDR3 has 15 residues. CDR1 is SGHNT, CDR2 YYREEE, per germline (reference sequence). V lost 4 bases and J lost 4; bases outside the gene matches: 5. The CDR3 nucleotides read TGTGCCAGCAGCCCGGGGACTAGCGGAGCAGATACGCAGTATTTT. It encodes CASSPGTSGADTQYF.

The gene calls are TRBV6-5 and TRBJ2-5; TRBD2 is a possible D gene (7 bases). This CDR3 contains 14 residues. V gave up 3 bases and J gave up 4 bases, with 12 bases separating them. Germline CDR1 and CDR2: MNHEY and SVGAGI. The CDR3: CASSYGRGSETQYF. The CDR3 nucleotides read TGTGCCAGCAGTTATGGGAGGGGGTCAGAGACCCAGTACTTC.

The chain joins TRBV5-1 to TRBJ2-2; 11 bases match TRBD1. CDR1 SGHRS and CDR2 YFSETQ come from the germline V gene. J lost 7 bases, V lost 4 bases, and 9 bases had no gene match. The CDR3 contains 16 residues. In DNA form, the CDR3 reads TGCGCCAGCAGCACTTGGACAGGGGGCGCCGGCGGGGAGCTGTTTTTT. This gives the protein CASSTWTGGAGGELFF. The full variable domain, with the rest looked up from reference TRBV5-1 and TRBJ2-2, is KAGVTQTPRYLIKTRGQQVTLSCSPISGHRSVSWYQQTPGQGLQFLFEYFSETQRNKGNFPGRFSGRQFSNSRSEMNVSTLELGDSALYLCASSTWTGGAGGELFFGEGSRLTVL.

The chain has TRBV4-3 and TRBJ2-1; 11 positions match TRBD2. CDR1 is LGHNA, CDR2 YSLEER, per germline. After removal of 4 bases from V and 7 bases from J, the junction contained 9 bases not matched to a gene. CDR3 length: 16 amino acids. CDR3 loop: CASSPRVSGGGNEQFF. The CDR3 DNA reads TGCGCCAGCAGCCCCCGGGTTAGCGGGGGGGGGAATGAGCAGTTCTTC.

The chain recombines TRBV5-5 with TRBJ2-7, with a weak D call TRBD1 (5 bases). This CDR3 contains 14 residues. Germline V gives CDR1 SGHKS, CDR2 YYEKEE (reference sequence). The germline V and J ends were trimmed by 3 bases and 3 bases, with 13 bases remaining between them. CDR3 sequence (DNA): TGTGCCAGCAGCTGGGCGTCAGGGCACTACGAGCAGTACTTC. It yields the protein CASSWASGHYEQYF. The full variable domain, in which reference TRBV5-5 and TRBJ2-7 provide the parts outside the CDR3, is DAGVTQSPTHLIKTRGQQVTLRCSPISGHKSVSWYQQVLGQGPQFIFQYYEKEERGRGNFPDRFSARQFPNYSSELNVNALLLGDSALYLCASSWASGHYEQYFGPGTRLTVT.

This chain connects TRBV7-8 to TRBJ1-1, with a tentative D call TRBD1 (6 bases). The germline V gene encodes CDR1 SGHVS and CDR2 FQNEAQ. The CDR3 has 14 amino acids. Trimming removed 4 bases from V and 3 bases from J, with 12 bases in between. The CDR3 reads CASSSLQGDTEAFF. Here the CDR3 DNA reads TGTGCCAGCAGCTCCTTACAGGGTGACACTGAAGCTTTCTTT.

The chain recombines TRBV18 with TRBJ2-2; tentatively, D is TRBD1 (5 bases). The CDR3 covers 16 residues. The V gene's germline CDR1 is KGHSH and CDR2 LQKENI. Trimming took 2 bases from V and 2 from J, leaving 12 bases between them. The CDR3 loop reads CASSPFSQDNTGELFF. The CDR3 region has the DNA TGTGCCAGCTCACCATTCTCACAGGACAACACCGGGGAGCTGTTTTTT.

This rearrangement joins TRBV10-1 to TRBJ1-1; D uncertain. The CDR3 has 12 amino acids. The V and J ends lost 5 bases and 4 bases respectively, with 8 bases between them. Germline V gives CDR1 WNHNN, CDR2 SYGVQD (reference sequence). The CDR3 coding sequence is TGCGCCAGCAGTTCCGGAGGCACTGAAGCTTTCTTT. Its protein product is CASSSGGTEAFF.

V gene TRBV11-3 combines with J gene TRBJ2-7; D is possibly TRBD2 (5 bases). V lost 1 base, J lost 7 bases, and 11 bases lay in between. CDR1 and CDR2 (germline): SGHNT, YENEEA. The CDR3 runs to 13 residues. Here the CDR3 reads CASSLAPSGEQYF. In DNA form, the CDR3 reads TGTGCCAGCAGCTTAGCTCCTTCGGGGGAGCAGTACTTC.